This T cell receptor (beta chain) was sequenced during a study of low-dose radiotherapy and immunotherapy resistance in tumors. The time point: after trial treatment. The treatment denotes: LDRT plus nivolumab, ipilimumab, low-dose cyclophosphamide and aspirin (RACIN trial). The ends were cut back, 3 bases at V and 3 bases at J, with 12 bases in the middle. Germline CDR1 and CDR2: MDHEN and SYDVKM. This CDR3 contains 15 residues. TRAV- and TRBV-specific primers, spanning alpha and beta chains, primed first-strand cDNA. TCRs underwent 20 PCR cycles of amplification with a constant-region primer and V-primer adapter. A single record per CDR3 protein comes from TCRdb applying MiXCR to the reads. The sample carries some 57,000 distinct CDR3 sequences, 23% recorded once.

The origin of this receptor is a male donor with prostate cancer. This chain uses TRBV28 with TRBJ1-5; D may be TRBD1 (5 bases). The starting material was PBMCs, obtained after low-dose radiotherapy plus immunotherapy. The chain's CDR3 is CASSFGGSFNQPQHF. As DNA, the CDR3 is TGTGCCAGCAGTTTTGGGGGTTCCTTCAATCAGCCCCAGCATTTT.